These T cell receptor beta chains were read from a single sample in a study of regulatory and conventional T cells in RAG deficiency. TCRdb's table, derived via immunoSEQ multiplex PCR, lists solely in-frame clones and lacks some. Here the sample spans more than 30,000 clones, 70% to 90% being singletons. The same data also went into a second study, on regulatory T cells.

The sequencing input was CD8+ T cells sorted from blood. These receptors came from a human donor in good health. CDR3s include the opening cysteine and the closing phenylalanine or tryptophan. A D gene is named only where the DNA matches it firmly. Expanded clones get a size class; other rows say once, few or many, or leave the size out.

-,14,-,TRBJ2-2,TRBV6-5,CASSYSADPGELFF,TGTGCCAGCAGTTACTCCGCAGACCCCGGGGAGCTGTTTTTT
-,15,-,TRBJ1-1,TRBV9,CASSLEGSVNTEAFF,TGTGCCAGCAGCCTAGAGGGTAGCGTGAACACTGAAGCTTTCTTT
-,12,-,TRBJ2-7,TRBV6-1,CASREFAYEQYF,TGTGCCAGCAGAGAGTTCGCGTACGAGCAGTACTTC
-,11,-,TRBJ1-1,TRBV6-6,CASSYTSEAFF,TGTGCCAGCAGTTACACTTCTGAAGCTTTCTTT
-,11,-,TRBJ2-2,TRBV19,CASRSTGELFF,TGTGCCAGTAGGTCCACCGGGGAGCTGTTTTTT
-,13,-,TRBJ2-7,TRBV5-6,CASSLQRTYEQYF,TGTGCCAGCAGCTTGCAAAGAACCTACGAGCAGTACTTC
once,14,-,TRBJ2-7,TRBV7-2,CASTTPAGRNEQYF,TGTGCCAGCACCACGCCGGCGGGGAGGAACGAGCAGTACTTC
-,15,-,TRBJ1-5,TRBV6-4,CASSEQGYGNQPQHF,TGTGCCAGCAGTGAACAGGGATATGGCAATCAGCCCCAGCATTTT
-,13,-,TRBJ1-1,TRBV14,CASSPLDRLEAFF,TGTGCCAGCAGCCCTTTGGACCGACTTGAAGCTTTCTTT
-,12,-,TRBJ1-1,TRBV28,CATHEDSLEAFF,TGTGCCACCCACGAGGACTCGTTAGAAGCTTTCTTT
-,14,-,TRBJ1-5,TRBV28,CVNSLGRNNQPQHF,TGTGTCAACAGTTTAGGTCGAAACAATCAGCCCCAGCATTTT
-,16,TRBD1,TRBJ2-5,TRBV19,CASSSRQGGYQETQYF,TGTGCCAGTAGTTCGAGACAGGGGGGTTATCAAGAGACCCAGTACTTC
-,15,TRBD1,TRBJ1-1,TRBV7-8,CASSLSQGGNTEAFF,TGTGCCAGCAGCTTAAGCCAGGGGGGGAACACTGAAGCTTTCTTT
once,15,-,TRBJ1-1,TRBV18,CASSPPGREGTEAFF,TGTGCCAGCTCACCACCCGGGCGCGAGGGCACTGAAGCTTTCTTT
-,15,TRBD2,TRBJ2-7,TRBV4-1,CASSQTSGSGYEQYF,TGCGCCAGCAGCCAAACTAGCGGGAGTGGCTACGAGCAGTACTTC
-,13,-,TRBJ2-1,TRBV7-9,CASNSLESHEQFF,TGTGCCAGCAACAGTCTAGAGTCCCATGAGCAGTTCTTC
few,14,TRBD1,TRBJ1-1,TRBV19,CASSTGTENTEAFF,TGTGCCAGTAGTACCGGGACAGAAAACACTGAAGCTTTCTTT
-,16,-,TRBJ2-5,TRBV15,CATSREARPFQETQYF,TGTGCCACCAGCAGAGAGGCACGTCCGTTTCAAGAGACCCAGTACTTC
-,17,TRBD2,TRBJ2-7,TRBV9,CASSEKGLAGGIYEQYF,TGTGCCAGCAGCGAAAAAGGACTAGCGGGAGGGATCTACGAGCAGTACTTC
-,14,-,TRBJ1-2,TRBV6-5,CASSYTPGQYGYTF,TGTGCCAGCAGTTACACCCCTGGACAGTATGGCTACACCTTC
-,12,-,TRBJ2-7,TRBV29-1,CSVLDSLNEQYF,TGCAGCGTTCTGGACAGTCTCAACGAGCAGTACTTC
-,16,-,TRBJ1-5,TRBV27,CARGEGGFGSNQPQHF,TGTGCCCGCGGGGAGGGGGGGTTTGGGTCCAATCAGCCCCAGCATTTT
few,15,TRBD2,TRBJ2-2,TRBV4-2,CASSLGLAEFGELFF,TGTGCCAGCAGCTTGGGACTAGCGGAATTCGGGGAGCTGTTTTTT
-,15,-,TRBJ2-1,TRBV6-5,CASSYSQSSYNEQFF,TGTGCCAGCAGTTACTCCCAGAGCTCCTACAATGAGCAGTTCTTC
-,15,TRBD1,TRBJ2-1,TRBV14,CASSQGQGAVHEQFF,TGTGCCAGCAGCCAAGGACAGGGGGCGGTCCATGAGCAGTTCTTC
-,13,-,TRBJ2-7,TRBV7-9,CASSSIGSYEQYF,TGTGCCAGCAGCTCCATCGGTTCCTACGAGCAGTACTTC
-,10,-,TRBJ2-7,TRBV28,CASSHYEQYF,TGTGCCAGCAGTCACTACGAGCAGTACTTC
-,16,-,TRBJ1-3,TRBV15,CATSRDRHQGGNTIYF,TGTGCCACCAGCAGAGATCGTCACCAGGGGGGAAACACCATATATTTT
-,14,-,TRBJ2-3,TRBV7-9,CASSFPTEGDTQYF,TGTGCCAGCAGCTTCCCCACCGAGGGGGATACGCAGTATTTT
once,14,-,TRBJ1-5,TRBV6-1,CASSEGYRDQPQHF,TGTGCCAGCAGTGAAGGGTATCGGGATCAGCCCCAGCATTTT
-,14,-,TRBJ2-1,TRBV27,CASSFQAALNEQFF,TGTGCCAGCAGTTTTCAAGCGGCCCTCAATGAGCAGTTCTTC
-,17,TRBD2,TRBJ2-7,TRBV4-2,CASSQESATSYSYEQYF,TGTGCCAGCAGCCAAGAGTCCGCGACTAGCTACTCCTACGAGCAGTACTTC
-,15,-,TRBJ1-1,TRBV7-8,CASSEIGGLSTEAFF,TGTGCCAGCAGTGAGATAGGGGGACTTAGCACTGAAGCTTTCTTT
-,12,-,TRBJ1-1,TRBV29-1,CSVADLGTEAFF,TGCAGCGTTGCGGATTTGGGCACTGAAGCTTTCTTT
-,15,TRBD2,TRBJ2-1,TRBV7-3,CASSQGLAGNNEQFF,TGTGCCAGCAGCCAGGGACTAGCGGGGAATAATGAGCAGTTCTTC
-,14,-,TRBJ2-5,TRBV27,CASSLSGAQETQYF,TGTGCCAGCAGTTTATCAGGGGCCCAAGAGACCCAGTACTTC
-,13,TRBD1,TRBJ1-1,TRBV4-1,CASSQDEDREAFF,TGCGCCAGCAGCCAAGACGAGGACAGGGAAGCTTTCTTT
-,15,-,TRBJ2-7,TRBV27,CASALVGQGSYEQYF,TGTGCCAGCGCCCTGGTGGGACAAGGAAGCTACGAGCAGTACTTC
few,18,-,TRBJ2-3,TRBV4-1,CASSQEKGRPTNTDTQYF,TGCGCCAGCAGCCAAGAGAAAGGGAGGCCCACCAACACAGATACGCAGTATTTT
-,13,-,TRBJ1-4,TRBV11-2,CASSLETDEKLFF,TGTGCCAGCAGCTTAGAAACGGATGAAAAACTGTTTTTT
-,15,-,TRBJ2-3,TRBV27,CASRRTAGSTDTQYF,TGTGCCAGCAGGAGGACAGCGGGGAGCACAGATACGCAGTATTTT
-,14,TRBD1,TRBJ1-1,TRBV6-5,CASSYQGARTEAFF,TGTGCCAGCAGTTACCAGGGGGCGAGGACTGAAGCTTTCTTT
once,18,-,TRBJ2-6,TRBV11-2,CASSYKLGVPSGANVLTF,TGTGCCAGCAGCTATAAACTAGGGGTCCCCTCTGGGGCCAACGTCCTGACTTTC
-,14,-,TRBJ1-1,TRBV27,CASSLTVQNTEAFF,TGTGCCAGCAGTTTAACGGTTCAGAACACTGAAGCTTTCTTT
few,16,-,TRBJ2-1,TRBV7-8,CASSLVKLTGNNEQFF,TGTGCCAGCAGCTTAGTGAAACTTACGGGGAACAATGAGCAGTTCTTC
-,14,TRBD1,TRBJ1-5,TRBV7-9,CASSIGQGNQPQHF,TGTGCCAGCAGCATCGGACAGGGCAATCAGCCCCAGCATTTT